What follows are 2 T cell receptor beta chains derived from one specimen sequenced in a study of blood T cell repertoires in COVID-19. Only in-frame clones appear in the TCRdb table, and some are missing; sequencing was by immunoSEQ multiplex PCR. The table records 200,000 to 250,000 clones, about 85% of them present only once. The sequenced material came from PBMCs or T cells enriched from blood (not recorded which). The receptors stem from a man aged 25-45 years who had recovered from COVID-19.

The chain employs TRBV3-1 (or the pseudogene TRBV3-2) and TRBJ1-4; 9 bases agree with TRBD1. Germline CDR1 and CDR2: LGHDT and YNNKEL (reference sequence). J was trimmed by 7 bases and V by 3 bases; bases with no gene match: 9. The CDR3 runs 16 residues. The CDR3 here is CASSQGAGTGREKLFF. CDR3 DNA sequence: TGTGCCAGCAGCCAGGGCGCCGGGACAGGGCGTGAAAAACTGTTTTTT.

The chain couples TRBV6-5 to TRBJ2-7; tentative D call: TRBD1 (6 bases). V shed 1 base and J shed 6 bases, with 10 bases lying between them. Germline V gene sequence: CDR1 MNHEY, CDR2 SVGAGI. The CDR3 length is 13 residues. The CDR3 region has the DNA TGTGCCAGCAGTTACTTTACAGGGAGCGAGCAGTACTTC. It is translated as CASSYFTGSEQYF.